A selection of T cell receptor beta chains follows, all from one sample in a study of cytomegalovirus exposure and HLA in healthy donors. Using immunoSEQ multiplex PCR, the repertoire was profiled, and TCRdb retains in-frame clones only, with some absent. The sample records about 140,000 clones, 73% being singletons. The specimen was PBMCs. Receptors originate from a woman in her thirties or forties in good health and CMV-seronegative. The CDR3 runs from the conserved cysteine through the conserved F or W. The order of the fields is V gene, clone size, J gene, D gene, CDR3 protein, CDR3 DNA. D genes are given only for firm matches. Not all rows give a size; the values are once, few, many and, for expanded clones, a class.

TRBV6-1	few	TRBJ2-7	TRBD2	CASSRTSGLPYEQYF	TGTGCCAGCAGCCGGACTAGCGGCCTACCCTACGAGCAGTACTTC
TRBV15	few	TRBJ1-4	TRBD1	CATSRETGTGEKLFF	TGTGCCACCAGCAGAGAGACCGGGACAGGGGAAAAACTGTTTTTT
TRBV29-1	NA	TRBJ2-2	NA	CSVLPGEPFGELFF	TGCAGCGTTCTCCCCGGGGAACCATTCGGGGAGCTGTTTTTT
TRBV4-3	NA	TRBJ1-5	TRBD1	CASSLDRGAQPQHF	TGCGCCAGCAGTCTGGACAGGGGCGCTCAGCCCCAGCATTTT
TRBV29-1	few	TRBJ2-1	TRBD1	CSVEGPGQGWNEQFF	TGCAGCGTTGAAGGCCCGGGACAGGGGTGGAATGAGCAGTTCTTC
TRBV4-1	few	TRBJ1-4	NA	CASSHPGQTGNEKLFF	TGCGCCAGCAGCCATCCAGGACAGACGGGGAATGAAAAACTGTTTTTT
TRBV27	NA	TRBJ1-6	NA	CASSFVFRGNSPLHF	TGTGCCAGCAGTTTTGTATTTCGGGGTAATTCACCCCTCCACTTT
TRBV29-1	NA	TRBJ2-1	TRBD1	CSVGGTGGYNEQFF	TGCAGCGTTGGAGGGACAGGGGGTTACAATGAGCAGTTCTTC
TRBV4-3	NA	TRBJ2-5	TRBD2	CASSPTSGGGWETQYF	TGCGCCAGCAGCCCTACATCGGGGGGGGGATGGGAGACCCAGTACTTC
TRBV4-1	NA	TRBJ1-2	TRBD1	CASSQEPGQGIYGYTF	TGCGCCAGCAGCCAAGAGCCGGGACAGGGTATTTATGGCTACACCTTC
TRBV10-3	few	TRBJ1-1	NA	CAITRVRNTEAFF	TGTGCCATCACCAGGGTTCGGAACACTGAAGCTTTCTTT
TRBV20-1	NA	TRBJ1-5	NA	CSARLRGPQHF	TGCAGTGCTAGACTCAGGGGGCCCCAGCATTTT
TRBV28	NA	TRBJ2-3	NA	CASSLFAKPSTDTQYF	TGTGCCAGCAGTTTATTCGCTAAACCTAGCACAGATACGCAGTATTTT
TRBV5-1	few	TRBJ2-2	NA	CASSSGENTGELFF	TGCGCCAGCAGTTCAGGGGAGAACACCGGGGAGCTGTTTTTT
TRBV10-1	many	TRBJ1-2	TRBD1	CASSPGTVNYGYTF	TGCGCCAGCAGTCCCGGGACAGTGAACTATGGCTACACCTTC
TRBV12-5	NA	TRBJ2-5	TRBD1	CASGPDRGKTQYF	TGTGCTAGTGGTCCCGACAGGGGAAAGACCCAGTACTTC
TRBV5-1	NA	TRBJ2-1	NA	CASSILGTGGGNEQFF	TGCGCCAGCAGCATCCTCGGGACGGGGGGCGGGAATGAGCAGTTCTTC
TRBV7-8	NA	TRBJ1-5	TRBD1	CASSSGTGTRQPQHF	TGTGCCAGCAGCTCCGGGACAGGGACACGTCAGCCCCAGCATTTT
TRBV4-2	NA	TRBJ2-5	TRBD2	CASSQGTSLADQETQYF	TGTGCCAGCAGCCAAGGAACCTCCCTAGCGGACCAAGAGACCCAGTACTTC
TRBV8-2	few	TRBJ1-2	NA	CGSTSAAPGTRGYTF	TGTGGCAGCACATCCGCAGCCCCGGGGACTCGCGGCTACACCTTC
TRBV27	NA	TRBJ2-2	TRBD1	CASSLGQDRASNTGELFF	TGTGCCAGCAGTCTCGGGCAAGACAGGGCCTCGAACACCGGGGAGCTGTTTTTT
TRBV5-8	NA	TRBJ1-5	TRBD1	CASSPGQGTQPQHF	TGTGCCAGCAGCCCGGGACAGGGGACGCAGCCCCAGCATTTT
TRBV18	NA	TRBJ1-1	NA	CASSPNPPGMDTEAFF	TGTGCCAGCTCACCGAACCCCCCGGGGATGGACACTGAAGCTTTCTTT
TRBV27	once	TRBJ2-1	NA	CASSWGPSYNEQFF	TGTGCCAGCAGTTGGGGGCCCTCCTACAATGAGCAGTTCTTC
TRBV20-1	NA	TRBJ2-1	NA	CSGGGVNEQFF	TGCAGCGGAGGGGGGGTCAATGAGCAGTTCTTC
TRBV5-4	NA	TRBJ2-6	TRBD1	CASSYWTGGANVLTF	TGTGCCAGCAGCTACTGGACAGGGGGGGCCAACGTCCTGACTTTC
TRBV2	NA	TRBJ1-1	TRBD1	CASSVRGQGNTEAFF	TGTGCCAGCAGTGTCCGGGGACAGGGGAACACTGAAGCTTTCTTT
TRBV2	NA	TRBJ1-2	TRBD1	CASSRQGNYGYTF	TGTGCCAGCAGTCGACAGGGGAACTATGGCTACACCTTC
TRBV10-1	NA	TRBJ2-3	NA	CASSSGPTDTQYF	TGCGCCAGCAGTTCAGGGCCCACAGATACGCAGTATTTT
TRBV9	NA	TRBJ2-6	TRBD1	CASSARTGVTALRGANVLTF	TGTGCCAGCAGCGCCCGGACAGGGGTTACAGCCCTAAGGGGGGCCAACGTCCTGACTTTC
TRBV5-4	NA	TRBJ1-6	NA	CASSSQDYSPLHF	TGTGCCAGCAGCTCCCAGGATTATTCACCCCTCCACTTT
TRBV4-1	NA	TRBJ2-1	TRBD2	CASSQEGAGGSYNEQFF	TGCGCCAGCAGCCAAGAGGGGGCGGGGGGCTCCTACAATGAGCAGTTCTTC
TRBV7-8	NA	TRBJ1-3	TRBD1	CASSLDRPRSGNTIYF	TGTGCCAGCAGCTTGGACAGGCCTCGGAGTGGAAACACCATATATTTT
TRBV5-6	NA	TRBJ2-1	NA	CASSLALLSGVDEQFF	TGTGCCAGCAGCTTGGCCCTACTATCCGGCGTAGATGAGCAGTTCTTC
TRBV29-1	NA	TRBJ2-1	TRBD2	CSVDVGGGLNEQFF	TGCAGCGTTGATGTGGGCGGGGGTTTGAATGAGCAGTTCTTC
TRBV6-5	few	TRBJ1-1	NA	CASSEQENTEAFF	TGTGCCAGCAGTGAACAAGAGAACACTGAAGCTTTCTTT
TRBV27	NA	TRBJ2-3	TRBD1	CASKNRGDTVAQYF	TGTGCCAGCAAGAACAGGGGGGATACTGTTGCGCAGTATTTT
TRBV6-1	NA	TRBJ1-1	NA	CASSEDWYENTEAFF	TGTGCCAGCAGTGAAGACTGGTACGAGAACACTGAAGCTTTCTTT
TRBV27	few	TRBJ2-7	NA	CASSLRGTYEQYF	TGTGCCAGCAGTTTACGGGGGACCTACGAGCAGTACTTC
TRBV29-1	NA	TRBJ2-3	NA	CSVRGIRSPPTDTQYF	TGCAGCGTAAGGGGGATCCGTAGTCCTCCCACAGATACGCAGTATTTT